The 17 T cell receptor beta chains below come from one sample, sequenced in a study of blood T cell repertoires in COVID-19. Using immunoSEQ multiplex PCR, the repertoire was profiled, and TCRdb retains in-frame clones only, with some absent. Altogether roughly 380,000 clones are present, approximately 89% being singletons, with the ten largest covering around 4%. Sequencing was performed on peripheral blood. The receptors shown here come from a woman aged 55-69 years with COVID-19, enrolled during active disease.

V gene TRBV4-2 combines with J gene TRBJ1-2; unclear D gene. Germline V gene data show CDR1 as LGHNA and CDR2 as YNFKEQ. This CDR3 comprises 14 residues. The ends were cut back, 0 bases at V and 4 bases at J, with 9 bases in the middle. Written as DNA, the CDR3 is TGTGCCAGCAGCCAAGATCTGAAGAGCTATGGCTACACCTTC. Its translation is CASSQDLKSYGYTF.

The rearrangement joins TRBV5-5 to TRBJ2-7; the D gene is possibly TRBD2 (6 bases). The germline CDR1 and CDR2 sequences are SGHKS and YYEKEE (reference sequence). The CDR3 loop spans 14 amino acids. V was trimmed by 4 bases and J by 3 bases, leaving 14 bases between them. The CDR3 loop reads CASSPGGRIYEQYF. CDR3 sequence (DNA): TGTGCCAGCAGCCCTGGAGGGCGGATCTACGAGCAGTACTTC.

The V and J genes are TRBV28 and TRBJ1-2, with TRBD1 matching 10 bases. CDR1 is MDHEN and CDR2 is SYDVKM in the germline V gene. This CDR3 has 12 residues. V dropped 7 bases and J dropped 7; count of bases not matched to a gene: 3. DNA of the CDR3: TGTGCCAGCACCGACAGGGGGCTTGGCTACACCTTC. This codes for CASTDRGLGYTF.

This clone has more than one count but fewer than ten. The chain combines TRBV7-2 with TRBJ2-1; D possibly corresponds to TRBD1 (5 bases). The CDR3 loop spans 15 amino acids. The germline V gene has CDR1 SGHTA and CDR2 FQGNSA. V lost 5 bases, J lost 0 bases, and 11 bases lay in between. CDR3 in amino acids: CASSQGANSYNEQFF. The CDR3 DNA reads TGTGCCAGCAGCCAAGGGGCAAACTCCTACAATGAGCAGTTCTTC.

The CDR3 loop is CASSQQPGVAETQYF. In DNA form, the CDR3 reads TGTGCCAGCAGTCAGCAACCGGGTGTGGCGGAGACCCAGTACTTC. This chain links TRBV27 with TRBJ2-5; D gene ambiguous. Per the germline V gene, CDR1 is MNHEY and CDR2 is SMNVEV (reference sequence). V shed 5 bases and J shed 5 bases, with 18 bases lying between them. The CDR3 is 15 amino acids.

The chain combines TRBV11-2 with TRBJ2-7; 8 nucleotides align to TRBD1. Per germline, CDR1 SGHAT and CDR2 FQNNGV. This CDR3 spans 16 amino acids. J lost 0 bases, V lost 1 base, and 5 bases had no gene match. The chain's CDR3 is CASSLGDRFSSYEQYF. The CDR3 DNA follows: TGTGCCAGCAGCTTAGGGGACAGGTTTAGCTCCTACGAGCAGTACTTC.

V is TRBV19 and J is TRBJ1-2, with 8 bases aligning to TRBD1. V shed 7 bases, J shed 3 bases, and the junction held 7 bases outside the gene matches. The CDR3 sequence is 14 residues long. Looked up from germline, CDR1 is LNHDA and CDR2 is SQIVND (reference sequence). CDR3 nucleotide sequence: TGTGCCAGTAAATCGGACAGGGACCACTATGGCTACACCTTC. Translation gives CASKSDRDHYGYTF.

The chain combines TRBV30 with TRBJ1-2, with 7 bases lining up with TRBD1. CDR3 length equals 15 residues. The trim removed 1 base at V and 8 bases at J, leaving 13 bases unmatched. Germline CDR1 and CDR2: GTSNPN and SVGIG (reference sequence). In nucleotides, the CDR3 is TGTGCCTGGAGTGGCGGTGGAGGGGGCCATGGGGGCTACACCTTC. Translation: CAWSGGGGGHGGYTF.

As concerns this clone: Other DNA sequences of this sample code for an identical CDR3. V and J are TRBV9 and TRBJ2-3, with a tentative D call TRBD1 (5 bases). This CDR3 is 13 amino acids long. Germline values: CDR1 SGDLS, CDR2 YYNGEE. Trimming removed 1 base from V and 3 bases from J, with 6 bases in between. Here the CDR3 reads CASSVQGTDTQYF. The CDR3 DNA is TGTGCCAGCAGCGTACAGGGAACAGATACGCAGTATTTT.

The rearrangement links TRBV5-1 to TRBJ1-2; possible D gene TRBD1, 6 bases. The V end lost 5 bases, the J end lost 0 bases, and 11 bases lay between the germline ends. The length of the CDR3 is 14 residues. The germline CDR1 and CDR2 sequences are SGHRS and YFSETQ. The CDR3, as DNA: TGCGCCAGCAGTGGAAGGACAGCTAACTATGGCTACACCTTC. Protein: CASSGRTANYGYTF.

The chain is built from TRBV19 and TRBJ2-7; TRBD2 aligns across 7 bases. The V segment lost 7 bases and the J segment 7 bases; nucleotides outside the gene matches: 16. Germline CDR1 and CDR2: LNHDA and SQIVND (reference sequence). This CDR3 is built from 15 residues. CDR3 DNA: TGTGCCAGTAAATCGGGAAACGGGGGGAAAAGGGAGCAGTACTTC. As protein: CASKSGNGGKREQYF.

V usage is TRBV5-1 and J usage is TRBJ1-2, with 11 bases identical to TRBD1. Germline V lookup: CDR1 SGHRS, CDR2 YFSETQ. There are 15 residues in the CDR3. V dropped 0 bases and J dropped 7; count of bases not matched to a gene: 5. CDR3 DNA sequence: TGCGCCAGCAGCTTGGGGACAGGGGGCTTTCGTGGCTACACCTTC. This sequence encodes CASSLGTGGFRGYTF. Combining the CDR3 with reference TRBV5-1 and TRBJ1-2 gives the whole variable domain KAGVTQTPRYLIKTRGQQVTLSCSPISGHRSVSWYQQTPGQGLQFLFEYFSETQRNKGNFPGRFSGRQFSNSRSEMNVSTLELGDSALYLCASSLGTGGFRGYTFGSGTRLTVV.

The chain employs TRBV10-1 and TRBJ2-7; a weak D match, TRBD2 (5 bases). Trimming pared 0 bases from V and 2 bases from J, leaving 14 bases between. CDR3 length: 16 amino acids. The germline gives CDR1 WNHNN, CDR2 SYGVQD (reference sequence). In nucleotides, the CDR3 is TGCGCCAGCAGTGAGTCGGGGAGAACGAACCCCTACGAGCAGTACTTC. Translating gives CASSESGRTNPYEQYF.

This chain connects TRBV7-2 to TRBJ2-5; the D gene is possibly TRBD1 (6 bases). The germline V gene has CDR1 SGHTA and CDR2 FQGNSA. V shed 3 bases and J shed 1 base, with 9 bases lying between them. This CDR3 has 14 residues. The CDR3 region is CASSFTGPQETQYF. CDR3 bases: TGTGCCAGCAGCTTTACAGGGCCCCAAGAGACCCAGTACTTC.

This chain joins TRBV6-6 and TRBJ2-7; 7 bases agree with TRBD2. With 8 bases clipped from V and 3 bases from J, the junction kept 1 base outside the gene matches. Germline loops: CDR1 MNHNY, CDR2 SVGAGI (reference sequence). The CDR3 extends over 11 amino acids. The DNA of the CDR3 is TGTGCCAGCGGGAGGGACTACGAGCAGTACTTC. Its protein is CASGRDYEQYF.

This rearrangement joins TRBV3-1 (or the pseudogene TRBV3-2) to TRBJ2-7; 9 nucleotides match TRBD1. There are 14 residues in the CDR3. The V and J ends lost 4 bases and 5 bases, in that order; junction bases with no gene match: 6. Germline V gene data show CDR1 as LGHDT and CDR2 as YNNKEL (reference sequence). In nucleotides, the CDR3 is TGTGCCAGCAGCCGGCTCGGGACAGGGAACGAGCAGTACTTC. It encodes CASSRLGTGNEQYF.

The V call is TRBV29-1, the J call TRBJ2-7; unclear D gene. Between the trimmed V and J ends, which lost 4 bases and 1 base, there was a span of 8 bases. The CDR3 length is 12 residues. Looked up from germline, CDR1 is SQVTM and CDR2 is ANQGSEA. This CDR3 reads CSVVTDSYEQYF. The CDR3 nucleotides are TGCAGCGTTGTTACAGATTCCTACGAGCAGTACTTC.